This T cell receptor (beta chain) is from a study of a mutant IDH1 vaccine in newly diagnosed glioma. About the study: Treated patients comprised 62.5% males and approximately 38% females, mean age 40.4 years. Study-level results: Overall, 93.3% of patients had vaccine-induced immune responses.

Notes on this clone: Its target is not known.

Documented time point: week 11, during vaccination. The study gave 300 ug of mutant IDH1 20-mer peptide per vaccine dose, with topical imiquimod. The method was immunoSEQ multiplex PCR; TCRdb's version includes in-frame clones alone and lacks a portion of them. The table includes about 24,000 clones, about 80% detected once. The trim removed 11 bases at V and 8 bases at J, leaving 15 bases unmatched. The CDR3 runs 15 residues. Germline V gives CDR1 MNHNS, CDR2 SASEGT. The chain has TRBV6-1 and TRBJ1-2; 12 positions agree with TRBD1. The source was PBMCs, collected from a glioma patient whose treatment included an IDH1 peptide vaccine. This clonotype was sampled from a man aged 35 to 55 with glioma. CDR3 loop: CALARDRGPEGGYTF. Written as DNA, the CDR3 is TGTGCCCTGGCCCGGGACAGGGGGCCGGAGGGAGGCTACACCTTC.